Below, one TCR beta chain is given with its context. Which antigen it targets is not known. One junction end does not reproduce the germline sequence, and a read error may be involved. The sample belongs to a study of OX40 agonist ivuxolimab in advanced cancers. Regarding the research as a whole: Ivuxolimab, which targeted the costimulatory receptor OX40 (CD134), was an agonistic, fully human IgG2 monoclonal antibody. Among the 50 to 55 dose-escalation patients, around 20 had hepatocellular carcinoma, about 15 melanoma, 9 renal cell carcinoma and 9 head and neck cancer. The monotherapy dose-escalation portion (N ≈ 50 patients) of the phase I ivuxolimab trial is reported in the paper. The point of sequencing TCRbeta in the periphery was to test whether ivuxolimab changed TCR sequence diversity and drove clonal T-cell expansion. The dose-escalation cohort was around 83% male with a mean age of around 62 years, ranging from roughly 20 to 85. Intravenous ivuxolimab was administered to patients every 2 weeks at six dose levels: 0.01, 0.1, 0.3, 1.5, 3 and 10 mg/kg. Three dose-escalation patients achieved partial responses, one with hepatocellular carcinoma and two with cutaneous melanoma. Patients were allowed to have had prior anti-PD-1, anti-PD-L1 or anti-CTLA-4 therapy, and 40% of the dose-escalation patients had previously received checkpoint inhibitors.

The trial excluded patients who had a history of autoimmune disease or were on systemic immunosuppression. Peripheral blood for TCR sequencing was collected from all dose cohorts at baseline, on cycle 4 day 1, and on cycle 7 day 1. Samples came from an open-label, multicenter, first-in-human phase I dose-escalation trial of ivuxolimab. Adults with locally advanced or metastatic melanoma, renal cell, hepatocellular, or head and neck squamous cell carcinoma were enrolled in the trial. Before TCR sequencing, CD4+ and CD8+ T cells were separately sorted from peripheral blood. Genomic DNA was isolated from the sorted cells so that the TCRbeta CDR3 region could be sequenced. TCRbeta CDR3 regions were sequenced using the immunoSEQ Assay. The source is immuneACCESS, and TCRdb retained only in-frame sequences with V and J called. Part of the clones is not carried over; for the studies checked, unresolved V genes explain less than half of this, and the remainder is unexplained. The sample profile shows 70,000 or so clones; roughly 88% of them were found once. Together, the top ten hold 0.8% to 0.9% of the sample.

Sequences SSHAT (CDR1) and FNYEAQ (CDR2) are obtained from the germline V gene (reference sequence). Counted from cysteine to phenylalanine, this CDR3 has 15 amino acids. CDR3 DNA is the only sequence kept; it has 45 bases, read in frame from the first base. General study outcomes and caveats: After ivuxolimab, expanded clones were on average more numerous among CD8+ T cells than among CD4+ T cells. The antigen specificity of the clonally expanded peripheral T cells was not determined. Clonal expansion of both CD4+ and CD8+ blood T cells was observed from baseline to week 6 at doses 0.1 to 3.0 mg/kg. Low levels of normalized T-cell clonal expansion were also seen in some nonresponding patients. In the 0.1-3.0 mg/kg groups, partial responders were among the patients with the lowest normalized peripheral clonal expansion, particularly in CD8+ T cells.

The TCR comes from an adult with an advanced solid tumor such as melanoma, head and neck, liver or kidney cancer. The material sequenced was CD4+ or CD8+ T cells sorted from blood, taken in a trial of the OX40 agonist ivuxolimab. The chain is made from TRBV7-7 and TRBJ2-1, and 15 bases in between align with TRBD2. The CDR3: CASSPGLAGGSEQFF. The DNA reads TGTGCTAGCAGCCCCGGACTAGCGGGGGGGAGTGAGCAGTTCTTC.